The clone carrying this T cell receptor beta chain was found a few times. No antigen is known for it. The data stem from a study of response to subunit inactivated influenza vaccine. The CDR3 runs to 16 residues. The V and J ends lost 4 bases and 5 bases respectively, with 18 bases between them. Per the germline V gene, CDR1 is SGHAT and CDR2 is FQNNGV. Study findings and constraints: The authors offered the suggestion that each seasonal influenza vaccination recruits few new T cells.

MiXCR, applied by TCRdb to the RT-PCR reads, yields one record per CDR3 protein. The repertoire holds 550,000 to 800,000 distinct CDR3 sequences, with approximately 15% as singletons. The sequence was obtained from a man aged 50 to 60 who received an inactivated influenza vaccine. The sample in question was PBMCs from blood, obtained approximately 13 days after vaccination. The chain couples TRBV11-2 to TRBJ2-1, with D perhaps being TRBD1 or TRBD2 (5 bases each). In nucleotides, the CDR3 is TGTGCCAGCAGCTCCCGGGGCCCCAATCATAACAATGAGCAGTTCTTC. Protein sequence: CASSSRGPNHNNEQFF.